The clone carrying this TCR beta chain was counted only a few times. Trimming at V came to 0 bases and at J to 4 bases, leaving 4 bases not matched to a gene. The CDR3 is 15 residues long. CDR1 KGHSH and CDR2 LQKENI come from the germline V gene. The data stem from a study of quantifying T cell responses using KT2 cells. Looking at the study overall: RNA was reverse transcribed with TCR alpha and beta constant-region primers.

An oligo carrying a UMI was ligated to the cDNA 3' end. First-round PCR used three to four cycles and beta primers RC1.1 and RC1.2 covering TRBC1 and TRBC2. TCRdb fed the UMI-ligation and nested PCR reads into MiXCR, producing one record per CDR3 protein. The sample consists of approximately 41,000 distinct CDR3 sequences, 15% to 20% of them appearing once. Unfractionated PBMC were spiked with known numbers of KT2 clone cells. Material for sequencing was PBMCs spiked with cells of the T cell clone KT2. This sequence joins TRBV18 and TRBJ2-5, with 8 bases that match TRBD2. The TCR comes from a human donor. For the CDR3, the DNA is TGTGCCAGCTCACCACCGGGACTAGGAGGAGAGACCCAGTACTTC. Protein: CASSPPGLGGETQYF.